The 14 T cell receptor beta chains in this list originate from one sample, sequenced in a study of OX40 agonist ivuxolimab in advanced cancers. Profiled with immunoSEQ multiplex PCR; TCRdb holds only in-frame clones, not every one. There are under 100,000 clones in the sample; over 65% occur only once, and approximately 0.78% lies in the top ten. Sequenced material: CD4+ or CD8+ T cells sorted from blood, taken in a trial of the OX40 agonist ivuxolimab. These receptors all come from an adult with an advanced solid tumor such as melanoma, head and neck, liver or kidney cancer.

The V and J genes are TRBV7-2 and TRBJ2-6; no reliable D call. V was shortened by 6 bases and J by 4 bases, with 7 bases between the two germline ends. CDR1 SGHTA and CDR2 FQGNSA come from the germline V gene. The CDR3 totals 13 residues. The CDR3 here is CASRATGANVLTF. CDR3 nucleotides: TGTGCCAGCAGGGCGACAGGGGCCAACGTCCTGACTTTC.

J is TRBJ1-1 and V is TRBV7-2; D call uncertain. CDR1 SGHTA and CDR2 FQGNSA come from the germline V gene. There are 14 residues in the CDR3. V dropped 0 bases and J dropped 1 base, with 6 bases sitting between them. The chain's CDR3 is CASSLAVENTEAFF. In DNA form, the CDR3 reads TGTGCCAGCAGCTTAGCTGTAGAGAACACTGAAGCTTTCTTT.

The J gene is TRBJ2-7, the V gene TRBV6-5; possible D gene TRBD2, 5 bases. V was cut by 0 bases and J by 7 bases, with 13 bases left in between. From germline, CDR1 is MNHEY and CDR2 SVGAGI. The CDR3 spans 14 residues. DNA for the CDR3: TGTGCCAGCAGTTACTCCGGGATTACTACGGAGCAGTACTTC. It encodes CASSYSGITTEQYF.

The chain recombines TRBV5-1 with TRBJ2-3; the match to TRBD2 covers 7 bases. With V trimmed by 0 bases and J by 7 bases, 8 bases remained unmatched. Germline V gene lookup returns CDR1 SGHRS and CDR2 YFSETQ. The CDR3 loop spans 15 amino acids. The CDR3 loop reads CASSLGSGGSNTQYF. The CDR3, as DNA: TGCGCCAGCAGCTTGGGGTCGGGGGGATCTAATACGCAGTATTTT.

The chain employs TRBV7-9 and TRBJ1-3, with unresolved D. Germline assignment: CDR1 SEHNR and CDR2 FQNEAQ (reference sequence). V lost 3 bases, J lost 7 bases, and 13 bases lay in between. The CDR3 runs 14 residues. CDR3 in amino acids: CASSFEGRGNTIYF. CDR3 nucleotides: TGTGCCAGCAGCTTCGAAGGTCGAGGCAACACCATATATTTT.

The V gene is TRBV25-1, the J gene TRBJ1-2, with D maybe TRBD1 (5 bases). V was trimmed by 0 bases and J by 6 bases, leaving 8 bases between them. This CDR3 has 13 residues. Looked up from germline, CDR1 is MGHDK and CDR2 is SYGVNS. The CDR3 DNA follows: TGTGCCAGCAGTGAATATAGAGGGGATGGCTACACCTTC. Protein sequence: CASSEYRGDGYTF.

The genes are TRBV6-5 and TRBJ1-2; tentative D call: TRBD1 (6 bases). The V and J ends lost 2 bases and 5 bases respectively, with 9 bases between them. The CDR3 runs 13 residues. Germline assignment: CDR1 MNHEY and CDR2 SVGAGI. CDR3 bases: TGTGCCAGCAGTTACGATGGACAGTATGGCTACACCTTC. Its protein is CASSYDGQYGYTF.

The V and J genes are TRBV29-1 and TRBJ2-3; perhaps TRBD2 as D (6 bases). This CDR3 is 13 amino acids long. Per germline, CDR1 SQVTM and CDR2 ANQGSEA. V was cut by 4 bases and J by 2 bases, with 10 bases left in between. The CDR3 region is CSVAGRNTDTQYF. CDR3 sequence (DNA): TGCAGCGTTGCCGGGAGAAACACAGATACGCAGTATTTT.

V usage is TRBV5-4 and J usage is TRBJ2-6; a weak D match, TRBD1 (6 bases). This CDR3 is 16 amino acids long. The germline CDR1 and CDR2 sequences are SGHNT and YYREEE (reference sequence). Between the trimmed V and J ends, which lost 4 bases and 7 bases, there was a span of 18 bases. CDR3 amino acids: CASSVPGHPGANVLTF. In DNA form, the CDR3 reads TGTGCCAGCAGCGTCCCGGGACACCCCGGCGCCAACGTCCTGACTTTC. The full variable domain, with the rest looked up from reference TRBV5-4 and TRBJ2-6, is ETGVTQSPTHLIKTRGQQVTLRCSSQSGHNTVSWYQQALGQGPQFIFQYYREEENGRGNFPPRFSGLQFPNYSSELNVNALELDDSALYLCASSVPGHPGANVLTFGAGSRLTVL.

The rearrangement links TRBV6-5 to TRBJ2-7; 7 bases line up with TRBD1. Germline trimming cut 5 bases from V and 6 bases from J; bases unmatched to any gene: 10. The CDR3 extends over 14 amino acids. Germline assignment: CDR1 MNHEY and CDR2 SVGAGI. CDR3 nucleotides: TGTGCCAGCAGTGACCTGACAGGGAAGGCCGAGCAGTACTTC. It yields the protein CASSDLTGKAEQYF.

The V and J genes are TRBV25-1 and TRBJ1-3; TRBD1 agrees at 7 bases. This CDR3 region has 15 residues. From germline, CDR1 is MGHDK and CDR2 SYGVNS. The ends lost 4 bases at V and 2 bases at J; junction bases unmatched: 5. CDR3 in amino acids: CASSAQGRTGNTIYF. The CDR3 nucleotides are TGTGCCAGCAGTGCACAGGGGAGGACTGGAAACACCATATATTTT.

The chain has TRBV4-1 and TRBJ2-7; the D gene is possibly TRBD2 (5 bases). Trimming stripped 1 base from V and 2 bases from J, with 24 bases between. Germline CDR1 reads MGHRA; CDR2 reads YSYEKL. The CDR3 has 19 amino acids. The CDR3 region has the DNA TGCGCCAGCAGCCAAGGGCCCACTCGGAGGACCTCGGTAGCCTACGAGCAGTACTTC. This encodes CASSQGPTRRTSVAYEQYF.

The sample holds a few counts of this clone. The chain employs TRBV18 and TRBJ2-2; D call uncertain. CDR3 length equals 15 residues. V lost 0 bases and J 4 bases, leaving 9 bases between the germline ends. Germline CDR1 reads KGHSH; CDR2 reads LQKENI. The CDR3 region has the DNA TGTGCCAGCTCACCACCCCGTCAGACCACCGGGGAGCTGTTTTTT. Translation gives CASSPPRQTTGELFF.

The chain recombines TRBV5-6 with TRBJ1-6; the D gene is possibly TRBD1 (5 bases). Germline CDR1 is SGHDT and CDR2 is YYEEEE. The CDR3 totals 14 residues. Trimming shortened V by 3 bases and J by 10 bases, and 14 bases separated the two germline ends. The DNA of the CDR3 is TGTGCCAGCAGCTCGCGGACGGGACGCTCACCCCTCCACTTT. The encoded protein is CASSSRTGRSPLHF.